This record covers a single T cell receptor beta chain. As yet, its antigen is unknown. Use of 60 Vbeta and 13 Jbeta primers characterized the PCR. Assay used: immunoSEQ multiplex PCR; TCRdb lists only in-frame clones, some missing. The data show approximately 100,000 clones, with about a tenth seen just once and 5.5% to 7.5% held by the top ten. This record comes from a study of cytomegalovirus exposure and HLA in healthy donors. General observations from the study: In vitro data verified three CMV-associated chains as specific for CMV antigens.

The sequence was collected from a man aged 35 to 55 in good health and CMV-seropositive. The sequencing input was PBMCs.

CDR3 sequence reads: CASSRFLTGGNWCDTEAFF. CDR3 coding DNA: TGCGCCAGCAGTCGATTTCTCACAGGGGGCAATTGGTGTGACACTGAAGCTTTCTTT. V is TRBV23-1 and J is TRBJ1-1; 9 nucleotides agree with TRBD1. TRBV23-1 is placed among ORFs of uncertain function. J lost 3 bases, V lost 4 bases, and 18 bases had no gene match. The length of the CDR3 is 19 residues.